The 29 T cell receptor beta chains reported below all come from one sample, sequenced in a study of spatial heterogeneity in lung cancer. General study results and limits: The number of expanded tumor alpha and beta chains correlated with mutation number.

The time point denotes: sample taken at primary tumor resection. These receptors are not linked to any known antigen. TCRdb redid the calling of the 5' RACE reads with MiXCR, one entry per CDR3 protein. The sample holds some 6,000 distinct CDR3 sequences, 12% to 15% seen once. The specimen comprised lung tumor tissue, sampled at surgery. Receptors originate from a male donor with early-stage non-small cell lung cancer.

This clonotype has a count of ten or more. This rearrangement joins TRBV7-2 to TRBJ2-1, with unresolved D. The CDR3 is 17 residues long. V gave up 2 bases and J gave up 0 bases, with 14 bases separating them. From germline, CDR1 is SGHTA and CDR2 FQGNSA. CDR3 bases: TGTGCCAGCAGCTTATTGGTCGGCGCCCGCTCCTACAATGAGCAGTTCTTC. Translation gives CASSLLVGARSYNEQFF.

This chain links TRBV11-1 with TRBJ2-5; D might be TRBD2 (5 bases). The CDR3 spans 17 residues. The germline CDR1 and CDR2 sequences are SGHAT and FQDESV (reference sequence). Trimming took off 6 bases at V and 5 bases at J, with 25 bases between the two ends. The DNA of the CDR3 is TGTGCCAGCAGGTCTAAAGTCGGACGTCGGCCGGGGGAGACCCAGTACTTC. Translation: CASRSKVGRRPGETQYF.

This clonotype ranks as large. The CDR3 sequence: CASSWPRGGRRTEAFF. CDR3 DNA sequence: TGTGCCAGCAGCTGGCCTCGGGGGGGGCGCCGCACTGAAGCTTTCTTT. The chain links TRBV7-8 to TRBJ1-1, with D perhaps matching TRBD1 (6 bases). Germline CDR1 is SGHVS and CDR2 is FQNEAQ. This CDR3 is 16 amino acids long. V dropped 4 bases and J dropped 4 bases, with 19 bases sitting between them. Drawing the rest from reference TRBV7-8 and TRBJ1-1, the complete variable domain is GAGVSQSPRYKVAKRGQDVALRCDPISGHVSLFWYQQALGQGPEFLTYFQNEAQLDKSGLPSDRFFAERPEGSVSTLKIQRTQQEDSAVYLCASSWPRGGRRTEAFFGQGTRLTVV.

In its sample, this clonotype ranks as medium-sized. The V and J genes are TRBV20-1 and TRBJ1-2; TRBD1 aligns across 7 bases. The CDR3 consists of 13 residues. V shed 4 bases and J 4 bases; nucleotides not matched to a gene: 6. Germline assignment: CDR1 DFQATT and CDR2 SNEGSKA (reference sequence). DNA for the CDR3: TGCAGTGCTACAATGACAGGGACCTATGGCTACACCTTC. It translates to CSATMTGTYGYTF.

By sample share, this clonotype is medium-sized. The chain carries TRBV29-1 and TRBJ1-1; D perhaps matches TRBD1 (5 bases). The CDR3 consists of 15 residues. Germline lookup yields CDR1 SQVTM and CDR2 ANQGSEA. Here the CDR3 reads CTSSSGTFMNTEAFF. CDR3 DNA sequence: TGCACCTCGTCATCCGGGACGTTCATGAACACTGAAGCTTTCTTT.

This clonotype ranks as medium-sized. The chain is built from TRBV28 and TRBJ1-2; D is ambiguous. The CDR3 is 13 residues long. V lost 3 bases and J 2 bases, leaving 7 bases between the germline ends. Germline V gene lookup returns CDR1 MDHEN and CDR2 SYDVKM. CDR3 protein: CASSFVRNYGYTF. The CDR3 nucleotides are TGTGCCAGCAGTTTTGTCCGGAACTATGGCTACACCTTC.

This clonotype rates as medium-sized. The chain carries TRBV5-1 and TRBJ2-7; perhaps TRBD2 as D (5 bases). Trimming pared 5 bases from V and 6 bases from J, leaving 24 bases between. Germline V gene lookup returns CDR1 SGHRS and CDR2 YFSETQ. The CDR3 is 16 amino acids. CDR3 bases: TGCGCCAGCAGTCCCTACGCCGGAGGATTAAGAAGCGAGCAGTACTTC. Protein product: CASSPYAGGLRSEQYF.

This clonotype has ten or more counts. The CDR3 nucleotides read TGTGCCAGCAGCTTAGTGACTAGCACAGATACGCAGTATTTT. Its translation: CASSLVTSTDTQYF. The chain couples TRBV7-9 to TRBJ2-3; D gene ambiguous. V lost 1 base, J lost 0 bases, and 5 bases lay in between. This CDR3 has 14 residues. Germline V gives CDR1 SEHNR, CDR2 FQNEAQ (reference sequence). The full variable domain, with the rest looked up from reference TRBV7-9 and TRBJ2-3, is DTGVSQNPRHKITKRGQNVTFRCDPISEHNRLYWYRQTLGQGPEFLTYFQNEAQLEKSRLLSDRFSAERPKGSFSTLEIQRTEQGDSAMYLCASSLVTSTDTQYFGPGTRLTVL.

In its sample, this clonotype ranks as medium-sized. The chain carries TRBV20-1 and TRBJ2-5, with a possible D match to TRBD1 (7 bases). The germline CDR1 and CDR2 sequences are DFQATT and SNEGSKA (reference sequence). The length of the CDR3 is 14 residues. Trimming removed 3 bases from V and 1 base from J, with 12 bases in between. CDR3 amino acids: CSASPGGPQETQYF. Written as DNA, the CDR3 is TGCAGTGCTAGCCCAGGGGGGCCCCAAGAGACCCAGTACTTC.

At least ten counts were recorded for this clonotype. The chain has TRBV2 and TRBJ2-7, with 7 bases aligning to TRBD2. The CDR3 extends over 12 amino acids. V lost 8 bases and J lost 2; bases outside the gene matches: 3. Germline V gives CDR1 SNHLY, CDR2 FYNNEI. CDR3 nucleotides: TGTGCCAGCGGAGGACTAGCCTACGAGCAGTACTTC. Translated: CASGGLAYEQYF.

This clonotype came up many times. This chain joins TRBV20-1 and TRBJ2-7; 14 positions agree with TRBD2. This CDR3 has 14 amino acids. The V and J ends lost 2 bases and 4 bases, in that order; junction bases with no gene match: 1. The V gene's germline CDR1 is DFQATT and CDR2 SNEGSKA (reference sequence). CDR3 in amino acids: CSARRTSGGYEQYF. The CDR3 DNA sequence: TGCAGTGCTAGAAGGACTAGCGGGGGGTACGAGCAGTACTTC.

CDR3 loop: CASSAFTSLGELFF. CDR3 coding DNA: TGTGCCAGCAGCGCATTTACTAGTTTAGGGGAGCTGTTTTTT. The chain uses TRBV7-8 and TRBJ2-2; perhaps TRBD2 as D (5 bases). The CDR3 consists of 14 residues. CDR1 and CDR2 from the germline V gene are SGHVS and FQNEAQ. V lost 5 bases and J lost 8, with 15 bases in between.

This clonotype was found many times. The chain employs TRBV20-1 and TRBJ2-1; weak D call: TRBD1 (6 bases). The germline V gene has CDR1 DFQATT and CDR2 SNEGSKA (reference sequence). Trimming removed 6 bases from V and 7 bases from J, with 16 bases in between. This CDR3 is built from 13 residues. The CDR3 sequence is CSALTGFRNEQFF. In DNA, the CDR3 is TGCAGTGCCCTCACAGGGTTCCGGAATGAGCAGTTCTTC.

This clonotype qualifies as medium-sized. CDR3 nucleotide sequence: TGTGCCAGCAGCCCCCCCGAGGGAGGTAGGGGGCCAGGGGCCAACGTCCTGACTTTC. Its protein product is CASSPPEGGRGPGANVLTF. The rearrangement uses TRBV4-2 and TRBJ2-6; tentatively, D is TRBD1 (7 bases). V lost 4 bases to trimming and J lost 4 bases, with 23 bases between them. This CDR3 is built from 19 residues. Germline CDR1 is LGHNA and CDR2 is YNFKEQ.

V gene TRBV29-1 combines with J gene TRBJ2-1, with a weak D call TRBD1 (5 bases). Germline CDR1 is SQVTM and CDR2 is ANQGSEA. The CDR3 has 16 amino acids. V lost 4 bases and J lost 7, with 23 bases in between. CDR3: CSVGPGMGRYINEQFF. In DNA, the CDR3 is TGCAGCGTTGGACCGGGTATGGGGCGATATATAAATGAGCAGTTCTTC.

This clonotype was recorded many times. The rearrangement links TRBV28 to TRBJ2-5; tentative D call: TRBD2 (5 bases). The CDR3 spans 12 residues. CDR1 and CDR2 (germline): MDHEN, SYDVKM. V was cut by 5 bases and J by 1 base, with 5 bases left in between. The CDR3 DNA follows: TGTGCCAGCAGTAGCGGCCAAGAGACCCAGTACTTC. Its protein is CASSSGQETQYF.

This clonotype was counted at least ten times. The V and J genes are TRBV20-1 and TRBJ2-3, with D possibly matching TRBD1 (5 bases). Trimming left V 5 bases short and J 2 bases short, with 14 bases between. Germline CDR1 reads DFQATT; CDR2 reads SNEGSKA (reference sequence). The CDR3 covers 14 residues. CDR3 bases: TGCAGTGCTCCTAGACAGCCATCCACAGATACGCAGTATTTT. It codes for CSAPRQPSTDTQYF.

The chain recombines TRBV7-2 with TRBJ2-7; 8 nucleotides align to TRBD1. The CDR3 length is 14 residues. The germline V gene encodes CDR1 SGHTA and CDR2 FQGNSA. Trimming took 5 bases from V and 7 from J; bases not matched to a gene: 10. The CDR3 reads CASSHRRGLGEQYF. CDR3 DNA: TGTGCCAGCAGCCACCGCAGGGGGCTGGGAGAGCAGTACTTC.

This clonotype was counted between two and nine times. Possible read error: a much larger clone is one base away. The chain combines TRBV28 with TRBJ2-3; D remains unclear. Germline CDR1 is MDHEN and CDR2 is SYDVKM. The CDR3 has 13 amino acids. The CDR3 coding sequence is TGTGCCAGCAGTTCCCCGCCCGTGGATACGCAGTGTTTT. Translation: CASSSPPVDTQCF.

This clonotype was counted many times. This chain joins TRBV14 and TRBJ2-2; weak D call: TRBD2 (5 bases). Germline V CDR1 and CDR2: SGHDN, FVKESK. V lost 8 bases and J 5 bases, leaving 12 bases between the germline ends. This CDR3 comprises 13 residues. The CDR3 here is CASAGVGTGELFF. The CDR3 nucleotides read TGTGCCAGCGCCGGGGTAGGGACCGGGGAGCTGTTTTTT.

This sequence joins TRBV20-1 and TRBJ2-5, with D perhaps TRBD1 (5 bases). The CDR3 is 13 amino acids. The V gene lost 2 bases and the J gene lost 1 base, with 8 bases spanning the gap. Germline lookup yields CDR1 DFQATT and CDR2 SNEGSKA (reference sequence). CDR3 sequence (DNA): TGCAGTGCTAGATGGCAGGGCCAAGAGACCCAGTACTTC. It yields the protein CSARWQGQETQYF.

This clonotype was picked up many times. This sequence joins TRBV6-2 or TRBV6-3 and TRBJ2-5, with a tentative D call TRBD2 (5 bases). Germline CDR1 and CDR2: MNHEY and SVGEGT. V was pared by 6 bases and J by 0 bases, with 11 bases between. The CDR3 runs to 14 residues. The CDR3 DNA follows: TGTGCCAGCAGAAGTCGGGAATACCAAGAGACCCAGTACTTC. Its translation: CASRSREYQETQYF.

The chain links TRBV20-1 to TRBJ2-1, with a tentative D call TRBD1 (6 bases). The CDR3 is 16 amino acids. V gave up 3 bases and J gave up 0 bases, with 15 bases separating them. Per the germline V gene, CDR1 is DFQATT and CDR2 is SNEGSKA (reference sequence). For the CDR3, the DNA is TGCAGTGCTAGTCACCCTTGGGGGCGCTCCTACAATGAGCAGTTCTTC. Its translation: CSASHPWGRSYNEQFF.

The chain couples TRBV10-3 to TRBJ1-1, with 7 bases matching TRBD1. Unmatched junction bases numbered 6, after V lost 3 bases and J lost 2 bases. CDR1 ENHRY and CDR2 SYGVKD come from the germline V gene. This CDR3 has 15 residues. The CDR3 DNA reads as TGTGCCATCAGTGACCGAGGACAGGCAAACACTGAAGCTTTCTTT. Translated: CAISDRGQANTEAFF.

The rearrangement links TRBV12-3 or TRBV12-4 to TRBJ2-2, with 9 bases aligning to TRBD1. Trimming at V came to 10 bases and at J to 6 bases, leaving 18 bases not matched to a gene. This CDR3 is 17 amino acids long. Here the CDR3 reads CANTGGTGSVGPGELFF. The CDR3 DNA sequence: TGTGCCAACACCGGGGGGACAGGGTCGGTTGGGCCCGGGGAGCTGTTTTTT.

By its share, this clonotype is medium-sized. This sequence joins TRBV10-3 and TRBJ2-3; the match to TRBD2 covers 11 bases. This CDR3 is 16 amino acids long. Germline V gives CDR1 ENHRY, CDR2 SYGVKD. Unmatched junction bases numbered 7, after V lost 6 bases and J lost 2 bases. CDR3 in DNA: TGTGCCATCAGCCCCGGGACTAGCGGTACCACAGATACGCAGTATTTT. Translated, it gives CAISPGTSGTTDTQYF.

The chain carries TRBV7-9 and TRBJ1-4; D not certain. Germline CDR1 is SEHNR and CDR2 is FQNEAQ (reference sequence). The CDR3 runs 15 residues. Trimming took off 5 bases at V and 0 bases at J, with 10 bases between the two ends. CDR3: CASSAPVATNEKLFF. The CDR3 DNA is TGTGCCAGCAGCGCGCCGGTTGCAACTAATGAAAAACTGTTTTTT.

Many counts were recorded for this clonotype. The chain links TRBV30 to TRBJ1-5; D not resolved. The CDR3 covers 13 residues. Trimming took off 4 bases at V and 4 bases at J, with 11 bases between the two ends. Germline V CDR1 and CDR2: GTSNPN, SVGIG (reference sequence). CDR3 DNA: TGTGCCTGGAATCAGAACCTGAATCAGCCCCAGCATTTT. Protein sequence: CAWNQNLNQPQHF.

This clonotype is medium-sized within its sample. This sequence joins TRBV5-6 and TRBJ1-2; 7 bases match TRBD1. The CDR3 covers 15 residues. V lost 0 bases, J lost 5 bases, and 7 bases stayed unmatched. In germline, CDR1 is SGHDT, CDR2 YYEEEE. Here the CDR3 DNA reads TGTGCCAGCAGCTTGGAGGGCGGGACAGATTATGGCTACACCTTC. This translates into CASSLEGGTDYGYTF.